Below are 10 T cell receptor beta chains sequenced from a single sample in a study of beta chain features in type 1 diabetes. Sequenced material consisted of expressed TCRB transcripts (all of the isolated RNA was reverse transcribed). TCRdb's table, derived via immunoSEQ multiplex PCR, lists solely in-frame clones and lacks some. The data hold 350,000 to 450,000 clones, with 11% to 15% observed a single time. The specimen sequenced was naive CD4+ T cells from blood. These TCRs come from a man aged 25 to 45 in good health.

This clone was detected a few times. At one end, the junction sequence differs from germline, possibly due to a read error. The CDR3, as DNA: TGTGCCTGCAGCTTGCTGGAGGGAAAGATCGTCTACAATGAGCAGTTCTTC. It translates to CACSLLEGKIVYNEQFF. V and J are TRBV5-6 and TRBJ2-1, with a possible D match to TRBD2 (6 bases). This CDR3 is 17 amino acids long. CDR1 and CDR2 (germline): SGHDT, YYEEEE.

This clone was seen a few times. The genes are TRBV27 and TRBJ1-4; maybe TRBD1 (6 bases). The CDR3 consists of 16 residues. Germline values: CDR1 MNHEY, CDR2 SMNVEV (reference sequence). The V end lost 3 bases, the J end lost 8 bases, and 19 bases lay between the germline ends. The CDR3: CASSFGTLVEREKLFF. CDR3 bases: TGTGCCAGCAGTTTCGGGACACTTGTGGAGCGGGAAAAACTGTTTTTT.

The chain combines TRBV9 with TRBJ2-3, with TRBD1 matching 8 bases. V shed 6 bases, J shed 5 bases, and the junction held 8 bases outside the gene matches. Germline V gene lookup returns CDR1 SGDLS and CDR2 YYNGEE. The CDR3 is 14 amino acids. CDR3 region: CASTRGPLKDTQYF. Written as DNA, the CDR3 is TGTGCCAGCACCAGGGGGCCCCTTAAAGATACGCAGTATTTT.

The V gene is TRBV18, the J gene TRBJ1-1; no reliable D call. Germline CDR1 and CDR2: KGHSH and LQKENI. V was shortened by 3 bases and J by 1 base, with 6 bases between the two germline ends. CDR3 length: 13 residues. In DNA form, the CDR3 reads TGTGCCAGCTCACCTAAGCCGAACACTGAAGCTTTCTTT. Its translation is CASSPKPNTEAFF.

A few counts support this clone. This chain connects TRBV2 to TRBJ2-2; D is possibly TRBD1 (6 bases). The V gene lost 3 bases and the J gene lost 0 bases, with 8 bases spanning the gap. In germline, CDR1 is SNHLY, CDR2 FYNNEI. CDR3 length: 15 residues. The CDR3 sequence is CASSEGAPNTGELFF. In DNA, the CDR3 is TGTGCCAGCAGTGAGGGGGCGCCGAACACCGGGGAGCTGTTTTTT.

This clone was counted only a few times. V and J are TRBV13 and TRBJ2-3; 12 bases match TRBD2. The CDR3 covers 16 residues. Germline CDR1 and CDR2: PRHDT and FYEKMQ (reference sequence). Germline trimming cut 5 bases from V and 4 bases from J; bases unmatched to any gene: 7. In nucleotides, the CDR3 is TGTGCCAGCAGCACAGCCGGGACTAGCGGGTCAGATACGCAGTATTTT. This codes for CASSTAGTSGSDTQYF. Variable domain in full (rest from reference TRBV13 and TRBJ2-3): AAGVIQSPRHLIKEKRETATLKCYPIPRHDTVYWYQQGPGQDPQFLISFYEKMQSDKGSIPDRFSAQQFSDYHSELNMSSLELGDSALYFCASSTAGTSGSDTQYFGPGTRLTVL.

This chain uses TRBV29-1 with TRBJ1-2, with D tentatively TRBD1 (5 bases). The CDR3 is made up of 10 amino acids. In germline, CDR1 is SQVTM, CDR2 ANQGSEA. The V end was cut by 4 bases, the J end by 6 bases, with 6 bases between. The CDR3 DNA reads as TGCAGCGTTGCAGGGAATGGCTACACCTTC. Protein: CSVAGNGYTF.

This clone has only a few counts. The rearrangement links TRBV9 to TRBJ2-5; a weak D match, TRBD1 (6 bases). Looked up from germline, CDR1 is SGDLS and CDR2 is YYNGEE. This CDR3 contains 13 residues. V lost 4 bases and J 3 bases, leaving 10 bases between the germline ends. The CDR3 DNA follows: TGTGCCAGCAGCCCCGAGGGGGAAGAGACCCAGTACTTC. Protein sequence: CASSPEGEETQYF.

This clone has only a few counts. This rearrangement joins TRBV13 to TRBJ1-5; no firm D call. The CDR3 sequence is 13 residues long. Trimming took off 0 bases at V and 6 bases at J, with 6 bases between the two ends. Per the germline V gene, CDR1 is PRHDT and CDR2 is FYEKMQ (reference sequence). CDR3 DNA sequence: TGTGCCAGCAGCTTAGGCCCCGCTCAGCCCCAGCATTTT. Protein sequence: CASSLGPAQPQHF.

The V and J genes are TRBV29-1 and TRBJ2-3, with D perhaps TRBD1 (5 bases). CDR1 is SQVTM and CDR2 is ANQGSEA in the germline V gene. With 6 bases removed from V and 5 bases from J, the gap between germline ends came to 9 bases. There are 11 residues in the CDR3. The CDR3 bases are TGCAGCGTGGGGCCCGGAGATACGCAGTATTTT. Its translation is CSVGPGDTQYF.